This T cell receptor (beta chain) was sequenced during a study of TIL therapy for anti-PD-1-resistant metastatic lung cancer. Study background: Patients had a median age of nearly 55 years (range 38-75). Most patients had lung adenocarcinoma. Findings and limits, study-wide: Infused TIL clonotypes partially replaced the baseline blood repertoire, then decayed over months.

The CDR3 has 18 amino acids. Per the germline V gene, CDR1 is LNHDA and CDR2 is SQIVND (reference sequence). Unmatched junction bases numbered 17, after V lost 6 bases and J lost 1 base. The immunoSEQ assay was v3. Some clones are missing from TCRdb's copy, which holds only in-frame ones; the method was immunoSEQ multiplex PCR. The table shows about 32,000 clones, with about 80% occurring only once. As for this clone: Its antigen is as yet unknown.

Described time point: pre-treatment sample, taken before nivolumab and TIL therapy. Stage 4 NSCLC adults joined between October 2017 and January 2020. This sample comprised blood, obtained at baseline. The origin of this receptor is a woman aged 25 to 80 with non-small cell lung cancer. The chain has TRBV19 and TRBJ2-5, with 7 bases that match TRBD2. CDR3 nucleotide sequence: TGTGCCAGTAGGGGAGGGAGTGGCGTCCCTAGTGGCCAAGAGACCCAGTACTTC. Its translation is CASRGGSGVPSGQETQYF.